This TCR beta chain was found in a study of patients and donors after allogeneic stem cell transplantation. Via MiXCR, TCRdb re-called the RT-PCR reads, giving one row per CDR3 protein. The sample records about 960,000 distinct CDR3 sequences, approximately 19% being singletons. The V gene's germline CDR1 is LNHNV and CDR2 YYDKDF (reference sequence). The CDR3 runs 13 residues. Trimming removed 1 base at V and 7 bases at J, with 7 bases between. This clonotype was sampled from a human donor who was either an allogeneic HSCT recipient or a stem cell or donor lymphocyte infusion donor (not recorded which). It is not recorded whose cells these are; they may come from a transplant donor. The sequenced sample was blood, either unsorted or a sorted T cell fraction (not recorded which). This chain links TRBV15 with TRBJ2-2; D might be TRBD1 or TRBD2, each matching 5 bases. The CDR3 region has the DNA TGTGCCACCAGCAGAGGAGGGGACGGGGAGCTGTTTTTT. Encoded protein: CATSRGGDGELFF. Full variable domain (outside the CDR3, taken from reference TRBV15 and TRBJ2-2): DAMVIQNPRYQVTQFGKPVTLSCSQTLNHNVMYWYQQKSSQAPKLLFHYYDKDFNNEADTPDNFQSRRPNTSFCFLDIRSPGLGDTAMYLCATSRGGDGELFFGEGSRLTVL.